These 8 T cell receptor beta chains were all obtained from the same sample, sequenced in a study of T cells in Graves' hyperthyroidism and ophthalmopathy. Template material for amplifying TCR beta CDR3 regions consisted of RNA transcripts. Carried out on the TCR CDR3, a first-round RT-PCR used the HTBI primer set. A single record per CDR3 protein comes from TCRdb applying MiXCR to the multiplex PCR reads. The sample records hundreds of thousands of distinct CDR3 sequences, 16% being singletons. Sequenced material: blood. The receptors were gathered from a middle-aged woman with Graves' ophthalmopathy.

This clonotype has a count of ten or more. The rearrangement links TRBV11-2 to TRBJ1-4; no clear D. This CDR3 spans 13 amino acids. Germline CDR1 reads SGHAT; CDR2 reads FQNNGV. With 5 bases removed from V and 7 bases from J, the gap between germline ends came to 11 bases. In nucleotides, the CDR3 is TGTGCCAGCAGCGGGAGGACGGGTGAAAAACTGTTTTTT. Amino acid sequence: CASSGRTGEKLFF.

This clonotype was seen a few times. The chain links TRBV5-1 to TRBJ2-2; possibly TRBD2 for D (6 bases). Trimming cost V 0 bases and J 5 bases, with 11 bases left between them. Germline V gives CDR1 SGHRS, CDR2 YFSETQ. The CDR3 runs 15 residues. The CDR3 nucleotides are TGCGCCAGCAGCTTGGCGGTAGCGGAAACCGGGGAGCTGTTTTTT. As protein: CASSLAVAETGELFF.

This clonotype showed up just a few times. V gene TRBV27 combines with J gene TRBJ2-7; TRBD1 agrees at 7 bases. Germline lookup yields CDR1 MNHEY and CDR2 SMNVEV (reference sequence). Trimming removed 0 bases from V and 6 bases from J; junction bases left unmatched: 8. This CDR3 contains 15 residues. CDR3 in amino acids: CASSLSVGQSSEQYF. The CDR3 DNA follows: TGTGCCAGCAGTTTATCAGTGGGACAGAGCTCCGAGCAGTACTTC.

This clonotype showed up many times. The CDR3 DNA reads as TGTGCCAGCCAAAGACCCGGGGAGCTGTTTTTT. Protein product: CASQRPGELFF. This sequence joins TRBV18 and TRBJ2-2; D call uncertain. The V and J ends lost 8 bases and 6 bases respectively, with 7 bases between them. The germline V gene encodes CDR1 KGHSH and CDR2 LQKENI. This CDR3 has 11 residues.

This sequence joins TRBV5-1 and TRBJ1-1, with D maybe TRBD1 (5 bases). The germline CDR1 and CDR2 sequences are SGHRS and YFSETQ. Trimming removed 6 bases at V and 10 bases at J, with 13 bases between. The CDR3 spans 11 residues. This CDR3 reads CASNSGRGAFF. DNA for the CDR3: TGCGCCAGCAATTCGGGAAGGGGAGCTTTCTTT. The full variable domain, in which reference TRBV5-1 and TRBJ1-1 provide the parts outside the CDR3, is KAGVTQTPRYLIKTRGQQVTLSCSPISGHRSVSWYQQTPGQGLQFLFEYFSETQRNKGNFPGRFSGRQFSNSRSEMNVSTLELGDSALYLCASNSGRGAFFGQGTRLTVV.

This clonotype was counted many times. This chain joins TRBV30 and TRBJ1-2, with D possibly TRBD1 on 6 matching bases. CDR1 and CDR2 (germline): GTSNPN, SVGIG (reference sequence). Trimming took 7 bases from V and 7 from J, leaving 19 bases between them. This CDR3 has 13 amino acids. CDR3 DNA: TGTGCCTTCACAGGGTTAGGGGTAGGTGGCTACACCTTC. As protein: CAFTGLGVGGYTF. Looking up the rest from reference TRBV30 and TRBJ1-2 gives the full variable domain: SQTIHQWPATLVQPVGSPLSLECTVEGTSNPNLYWYRQAAGRGLQLLFYSVGIGQISSEVPQNLSASRPQDRQFILSSKKLLLSDSGFYLCAFTGLGVGGYTFGSGTRLTVV.

The table lists this clonotype with a few counts. The chain couples TRBV12-3 or TRBV12-4 to TRBJ2-4, with 12 bases fitting TRBD2. This CDR3 has 14 residues. J gave up 8 bases and V 5 bases, and 4 bases lay outside the gene matches. The CDR3 sequence: CASSTTSGRDIQYF. In DNA form, the CDR3 reads TGTGCCAGCAGTACGACTAGCGGGAGAGACATTCAGTACTTC.

Ten or more counts support this clonotype. The chain recombines TRBV12-3 or TRBV12-4 with TRBJ1-1, with D unresolved. The CDR3 is 16 residues long. V lost 5 bases to trimming and J lost 6 bases, with 22 bases between them. The CDR3 loop is CASSIFGGRIASEAFF. In nucleotides, the CDR3 is TGTGCCAGCAGTATCTTCGGAGGCAGGATAGCCTCTGAAGCTTTCTTT.